These 12 T cell receptor beta chains originate from one sample sequenced in a study of shared clonotypes between healthy human individuals (dated by TCRdb to the early 2020s). Libraries were constructed by the immunoSEQ multiplex PCR assay. TCRdb holds this immuneACCESS table with in-frame rearrangements only. Some clones are missing; in checked studies, unresolved V genes explain under half, and the rest has no known cause. Present in this sample are about 2.4 million clones, approximately 94% of which were seen just once. Together, the top ten hold about 0.39% of the sample. Sequencing was carried out using naive CD4+ T cells from PBMCs. Per the publication, the cell subset or site label means: CD45RA+ positively selected. The source is a man younger than 30 in good health. Some clones in this sample may be carry-over from other donors' samples.

This rearrangement joins TRBV6-1 to TRBJ1-1; D gene uncertain. The CDR3 totals 13 residues. Per the germline V gene, CDR1 is MNHNS and CDR2 is SASEGT. V was shortened by 7 bases and J by 6 bases, with 15 bases between the two germline ends. The CDR3 DNA reads as TGTGCCAGCACCGCAACGGCAATCGCTGAAGCTTTCTTT. This codes for CASTATAIAEAFF.

Regarding this clone: Other DNA sequences in this sample translate to the same CDR3. The chain recombines TRBV6-6 with TRBJ1-5, with D maybe TRBD1 (6 bases). The CDR3 is made up of 10 amino acids. The V end lost 10 bases, the J end lost 7 bases, and 8 bases lay between the germline ends. Germline CDR1 MNHNY, CDR2 SVGAGI (reference sequence). Here the CDR3 reads CATGGQPQHF. CDR3 coding DNA: TGTGCCACGGGGGGCCAGCCCCAGCATTTT.

J is TRBJ1-4 and V is TRBV5-5; possibly TRBD1 for D (6 bases). V lost 10 bases and J lost 3, with 16 bases in between. Germline V gives CDR1 SGHKS, CDR2 YYEKEE (reference sequence). CDR3 length: 14 amino acids. CDR3 DNA: TGTGCCTCCACAGGGATGTGGGCTAATGAAAAACTGTTTTTT. Translating gives CASTGMWANEKLFF.

V gene TRBV30 combines with J gene TRBJ2-5; the D is unclear. CDR1 is GTSNPN, CDR2 SVGIG, per germline (reference sequence). The V end was cut by 2 bases, the J end by 4 bases, with 11 bases between. The CDR3 runs to 13 residues. Written as DNA, the CDR3 is TGTGCCTGGAGTATCGGTACGGCAGAGACCCAGTACTTC. Its protein is CAWSIGTAETQYF.

The chain combines TRBV5-1 with TRBJ1-1, with a weak D call TRBD1 (6 bases). The CDR3 is 14 amino acids. CDR1 SGHRS and CDR2 YFSETQ come from the germline V gene. The V gene lost 0 bases and the J gene lost 6 bases, with 12 bases spanning the gap. CDR3 sequence reads: CASSLGGGDAEAFF. The CDR3 DNA reads as TGCGCCAGCAGCTTGGGCGGGGGCGACGCTGAAGCTTTCTTT.

The chain couples TRBV25-1 to TRBJ2-5; a possible D gene is TRBD2 (5 bases). The J call may not be correct, given that the DNA end is closer to TRBJ2-7. Germline lookup yields CDR1 MGHDK and CDR2 SYGVNS. The CDR3 is made up of 15 amino acids. The CDR3 DNA sequence: TGTGCCAGCAGTGATCCGAGCGGCCCCGCCTACGAGCAGTACTTC. Translating it yields CASSDPSGPAYEQYF.

This chain joins TRBV5-6 and TRBJ1-1; possible D gene TRBD1, 6 bases. Germline V gene data show CDR1 as SGHDT and CDR2 as YYEEEE. This CDR3 spans 17 amino acids. Trimming pared 6 bases from V and 0 bases from J, leaving 21 bases between. The CDR3 DNA is TGTGCCAGCACCCCGTTCGTGGGGGCGGACATGAACACTGAAGCTTTCTTT. This translates into CASTPFVGADMNTEAFF.

This clone was counted a single time. This rearrangement joins TRBV4-1 to TRBJ1-4; unclear D gene. The V gene lost 3 bases and the J gene lost 3 bases, with 8 bases spanning the gap. Germline CDR1 MGHRA, CDR2 YSYEKL. This CDR3 has 14 amino acids. CDR3 DNA: TGCGCCAGCAGCCAGGGGATGGCTAATGAAAAACTGTTTTTT. Encoded protein: CASSQGMANEKLFF.

The CDR3 region is CASSQAVQTSYGYTF. The CDR3 DNA sequence: TGTGCCAGCAGCCAAGCCGTCCAGACGTCTTATGGCTACACCTTC. The chain uses TRBV4-2 and TRBJ1-2; D gene uncertain. Germline lookup yields CDR1 LGHNA and CDR2 YNFKEQ. The germline V and J ends were trimmed by 1 base and 5 bases, with 14 bases remaining between them. There are 15 residues in the CDR3.

This clone was detected a few times. The chain employs TRBV28 and TRBJ1-2; no clear D. Per the germline V gene, CDR1 is MDHEN and CDR2 is SYDVKM. This CDR3 region has 16 residues. V lost 5 bases to trimming and J lost 0 bases, with 16 bases between them. As DNA, the CDR3 is TGTGCCAGCAGTAATGTCGGAGGCCTCTCTAACTATGGCTACACCTTC. Translation gives CASSNVGGLSNYGYTF.

For the CDR3, the DNA is TGCGCCAGCAGCCAAGTCGGAACAACTAATGAAAAACTGTTTTTT. It specifies CASSQVGTTNEKLFF. J is TRBJ1-4 and V is TRBV4-1; D gene unclear. The V and J ends lost 1 base and 0 bases respectively, with 6 bases between them. Germline loops: CDR1 MGHRA, CDR2 YSYEKL. The CDR3 contains 15 residues.

The V and J genes are TRBV7-3 and TRBJ1-2, with D hard to call. CDR3 size: 15 residues. CDR1 SGHTA and CDR2 FQGTGA come from the germline V gene. V gave up 4 bases and J gave up 4 bases, with 16 bases separating them. This CDR3 reads CASSSYSGNPYGYTF. CDR3 sequence (DNA): TGTGCCAGCAGCTCGTATTCCGGGAACCCCTATGGCTACACCTTC.